The present T cell receptor beta chain was sequenced within a study of blood T cell repertoires in COVID-19 (dated by TCRdb to 2020 to 2021). Turning to the overall study: Samples covering the acute and convalescent phases of COVID-19 were provided by collaborators in the United States, Italy and Spain. Subjects who had been exposed to COVID-19, were actively infected with it, or had recovered from it provided the deeply sampled blood TCRbeta repertoires that made up the dataset. Sample metadata almost always included a de-identified subject ID, COVID-19 status, age in years and sex. Where available, HLA class I and class II types were obtained from metadata supplied by the sample provider rather than from assay-based typing. A freely available public database, intended as a resource for researchers studying the immune response to SARS-CoV-2, is where the repertoires were released. The prospective study material was composed of cDNA or gDNA derived from T cells, B-cell-depleted T cells, or PBMCs. The samples were drawn from the first 160 participants of the ongoing ImmuneRACE study and from under 1,500 subjects provided by 6 global collaborators. Findings and caveats that apply to the study as a whole: Clinical and demographic metadata were provided uncurated, with the amount varying by source and participant.

To note about this clone: Its antigen is unknown. Base qualities are not recorded, but no much larger clone differs from it by a single base.

Enrolling through a virtual design, the prospective study's participants ranged in age from roughly 18 to 89 years and lived across around 25 United States geographic areas. In the prospective study, cohorts were assigned on the basis of participant-reported clinical history obtained from a screening survey and a study questionnaire. Mobile phlebotomists in the prospective study collected whole blood, serum and a nasopharyngeal or oropharyngeal swab from every participant. Over an approximately 2-month period, participants in the prospective study had the option of providing additional blood draws and questionnaires. Blood samples from the prospective study were shipped frozen or at room temperature prior to DNA extraction. The immunoSEQ Assay, a bias-controlled multiplex PCR, was used to amplify TCRbeta CDR3 regions from genomic DNA. On the study's bioinformatics: The number of nucleated cells in each sample was estimated from the amplification of reference gene primers within the assay. Sequence reads were collapsed and filtered to measure the absolute abundance of every unique TCRbeta CDR3 rearrangement. For each sample, productive Simpson clonality was calculated as the square root of Simpson's diversity index across productive rearrangements. As stored in TCRdb, this immuneACCESS dataset retains in-frame rearrangements with V and J assigned. A fraction of the clones does not appear; measured against another copy, unresolved V genes explain less than half of the discrepancy, and the remainder lacks a known reason. V and J calls and clone size are those listed in that table; D and trimming were worked out from the DNA. Recorded for this sample are about 430,000 clones; around 89% of them occurred a single time. The top ten hold 0.9% to 1% of the sample.

According to the germline V gene, CDR1 reads SGHRS and CDR2 reads YFSETQ. V lost 4 bases and J lost 0 bases, and the count of bases not matched to a germline gene is 1. The CDR3 contains 13 residues, cysteine and phenylalanine counted. The read is trimmed to its CDR3 DNA, 39 bases read in frame from base 1. The receptor was derived from a woman in her 30s with acute COVID-19. Sequencing used PBMCs or T cells enriched from blood (not recorded which). The chain is made from TRBV5-1 and TRBJ2-7; 7 middle bases align to TRBD2. In nucleotides, the sequence is TGCGCCAGCAGCGCGGGAGCCTCCTACGAGCAGTACTTC. This yields the protein CASSAGASYEQYF.